The clone carrying this T cell receptor (beta chain) was seen at least ten times. This beta chain slipped into a library made for alpha chains as a stray read, so its size is not meaningful. Germline V gives CDR1 SQVTM, CDR2 ANQGSEA. This CDR3 contains 12 residues. V shed 6 bases and J shed 1 base, with 9 bases lying between them. This sample is part of a study of spatial heterogeneity in lung cancer. Single TCR cDNA molecules each had their own unique molecular identifier. TCRdb ran MiXCR on the 5' RACE reads and lists one entry per CDR3 protein. The data show 11,000 or so distinct CDR3 sequences, roughly 3.7% seen once. Time point indicated: sample taken at primary tumor resection. Whole RNA from tumor, nontumor lung or frozen PBMC was sequenced unsorted.

The chain combines TRBV29-1 with TRBJ1-1; D is uncertain. The sequence came from a male donor with early-stage non-small cell lung cancer. Sample: normal lung tissue next to the tumor, taken at surgery. CDR3 amino acids: CSVAFGNTEAFF. The CDR3, as DNA: TGCAGCGTCGCTTTTGGGAACACTGAAGCTTTCTTT.